These T cell receptor beta chains were read from a single sample in a study of T cells in tumors after PD-1 blockade. TCRdb's copy holds only in-frame clones and misses some; the assay was immunoSEQ multiplex PCR. Of tens of thousands of clones detected, roughly 79% appear once; the ten largest clones hold around 17%. This specimen consisted of PBMCs, obtained before anti-PD-1 treatment. The receptors derive from a human donor with basal cell carcinoma. Both conserved end residues are part of each CDR3. Each record gives: clone size, V gene, J gene, D gene, CDR3 protein, CDR3 DNA. The D gene is left open where the match is weak. Only part of the rows carry a size: once, few, many, or a class if the clone is expanded.

clone_size: NA
v_call: TRBV9
j_call: TRBJ2-2
d_call: NA
cdr3_aa: CASSARGGGEKSGELFF
cdr3_nt: TGTGCCAGCAGCGCCCGGGGAGGGGGCGAAAAGTCCGGGGAGCTGTTTTTT

clone_size: few
v_call: TRBV24-1
j_call: TRBJ2-1
d_call: TRBD1
cdr3_aa: CATSDSVPGGASSNEQFF
cdr3_nt: TGTGCCACCAGTGATTCGGTCCCAGGGGGCGCGAGCTCAAATGAGCAGTTCTTC

clone_size: once
v_call: TRBV9
j_call: TRBJ1-6
d_call: NA
cdr3_aa: CASSVVLRECSYNSPLHF
cdr3_nt: TGTGCCAGCAGCGTAGTTTTAAGGGAATGCTCCTATAATTCACCCCTCCACTTT

clone_size: NA
v_call: TRBV2
j_call: TRBJ2-4
d_call: NA
cdr3_aa: CASSPSGTLAKNIQYF
cdr3_nt: TGTGCCAGCAGCCCATCGGGGACCTTAGCCAAAAACATTCAGTACTTC

clone_size: NA
v_call: TRBV28
j_call: TRBJ2-7
d_call: NA
cdr3_aa: CASSFGTQYEQYF
cdr3_nt: TGTGCCAGCAGTTTCGGCACACAATACGAGCAGTACTTC

clone_size: NA
v_call: TRBV28
j_call: TRBJ2-1
d_call: NA
cdr3_aa: CASGGDEQFF
cdr3_nt: TGTGCCAGCGGTGGGGATGAGCAGTTCTTC

clone_size: NA
v_call: TRBV24-1
j_call: TRBJ2-3
d_call: NA
cdr3_aa: CATSDLGGWGTQYF
cdr3_nt: TGTGCCACCAGTGATTTGGGGGGCTGGGGTACGCAGTATTTT

clone_size: NA
v_call: TRBV10-3
j_call: TRBJ1-2
d_call: TRBD1
cdr3_aa: CAISESRTGINYGYTF
cdr3_nt: TGTGCCATCAGTGAGTCTAGGACAGGAATTAACTATGGCTACACCTTC

clone_size: NA
v_call: TRBV19
j_call: TRBJ2-6
d_call: TRBD1
cdr3_aa: CASSIDDRAGANVLTF
cdr3_nt: TGTGCCAGTAGTATCGATGACAGGGCCGGGGCCAACGTCCTGACTTTC

clone_size: NA
v_call: TRBV2
j_call: TRBJ2-5
d_call: NA
cdr3_aa: CASSPGLGRRGQETQYF
cdr3_nt: TGTGCCAGCAGCCCCGGGTTGGGAAGACGGGGGCAAGAGACCCAGTACTTC

clone_size: once
v_call: TRBV10-2
j_call: TRBJ1-1
d_call: NA
cdr3_aa: CASSESTGATEAFF
cdr3_nt: TGCGCCAGCAGTGAGTCTACTGGGGCCACTGAAGCTTTCTTT

clone_size: NA
v_call: TRBV5-4
j_call: TRBJ2-5
d_call: NA
cdr3_aa: CASSLKTGQETQYF
cdr3_nt: TGTGCCAGCAGCTTAAAGACGGGGCAAGAGACCCAGTACTTC

clone_size: NA
v_call: TRBV28
j_call: TRBJ2-1
d_call: TRBD1
cdr3_aa: CASSPQGAGTGTGNEQFF
cdr3_nt: TGTGCCAGCAGTCCCCAGGGGGCTGGGACAGGGACAGGGAATGAGCAGTTCTTC

clone_size: NA
v_call: TRBV19
j_call: TRBJ1-2
d_call: NA
cdr3_aa: CASSKGLTYGYTF
cdr3_nt: TGTGCCAGTAGTAAGGGACTGACCTATGGCTACACCTTC

clone_size: NA
v_call: TRBV6-6
j_call: TRBJ1-5
d_call: NA
cdr3_aa: CASSYVGAPNQPQHF
cdr3_nt: TGTGCCAGCAGTTACGTGGGGGCCCCCAATCAGCCCCAGCATTTT

clone_size: NA
v_call: TRBV10-3
j_call: TRBJ2-6
d_call: TRBD1
cdr3_aa: CAIRQQGALGANVLTF
cdr3_nt: TGTGCCATCAGACAGCAGGGGGCTCTTGGGGCCAACGTCCTGACTTTC

clone_size: NA
v_call: TRBV6-5
j_call: TRBJ1-2
d_call: NA
cdr3_aa: CASRTGTTNYGYTF
cdr3_nt: TGTGCCAGCAGGACCGGGACAACTAACTATGGCTACACCTTC

clone_size: medium-sized
v_call: TRBV18
j_call: TRBJ2-3
d_call: NA
cdr3_aa: CASSPGIDTQYF
cdr3_nt: TGTGCCAGCTCACCAGGAATTGATACGCAGTATTTT

clone_size: medium-sized
v_call: TRBV5-4
j_call: TRBJ1-2
d_call: TRBD1
cdr3_aa: CASSLAGTGNYGYTF
cdr3_nt: TGTGCCAGCAGCTTGGCCGGGACAGGGAACTATGGCTACACCTTC

clone_size: NA
v_call: TRBV27
j_call: TRBJ2-7
d_call: NA
cdr3_aa: CASCDELRGPTYEQYF
cdr3_nt: TGTGCCAGCTGCGACGAATTGCGGGGGCCCACCTACGAGCAGTACTTC

clone_size: few
v_call: TRBV19
j_call: TRBJ1-4
d_call: TRBD1
cdr3_aa: CASSGQGTTFEKLFF
cdr3_nt: TGTGCCAGTAGTGGACAGGGGACGACTTTTGAAAAACTGTTTTTT

clone_size: NA
v_call: TRBV5-1
j_call: TRBJ2-7
d_call: TRBD1
cdr3_aa: CASSQLTGWVQGHAYEQYF
cdr3_nt: TGCGCCAGCAGCCAACTGACAGGGTGGGTACAGGGTCACGCCTACGAGCAGTACTTC

clone_size: NA
v_call: TRBV6-6
j_call: TRBJ2-7
d_call: TRBD2
cdr3_aa: CASSYAGGGVEQYF
cdr3_nt: TGTGCCAGCAGTTACGCGGGAGGCGGTGTCGAGCAGTACTTC

clone_size: once
v_call: TRBV27
j_call: TRBJ2-7
d_call: NA
cdr3_aa: CASSSHLTSSSYEQYF
cdr3_nt: TGTGCCAGCAGTTCCCATCTTACTAGCAGCTCCTACGAGCAGTACTTC

clone_size: NA
v_call: TRBV20-1
j_call: TRBJ2-5
d_call: NA
cdr3_aa: CSARSTKTQYF
cdr3_nt: TGCAGTGCTAGATCCACAAAGACCCAGTACTTC

clone_size: NA
v_call: TRBV27
j_call: TRBJ2-2
d_call: NA
cdr3_aa: CASSLSPRTGPGELFF
cdr3_nt: TGTGCCAGCAGTTTATCCCCCCGGACGGGACCCGGGGAGCTGTTTTTT

clone_size: NA
v_call: TRBV5-1
j_call: TRBJ2-5
d_call: TRBD1
cdr3_aa: CASSRGQAGTQYF
cdr3_nt: TGCGCCAGCAGCCGGGGACAGGCCGGGACCCAGTACTTC

clone_size: NA
v_call: TRBV9
j_call: TRBJ2-5
d_call: NA
cdr3_aa: CASSAEGGLTETQYF
cdr3_nt: TGTGCCAGCAGCGCGGAGGGGGGACTAACGGAGACCCAGTACTTC

clone_size: NA
v_call: TRBV3-1/TRBV3-2
j_call: TRBJ2-7
d_call: NA
cdr3_aa: CASSQGERQYF
cdr3_nt: TGTGCCAGCAGCCAGGGGGAAAGGCAGTACTTC

clone_size: NA
v_call: TRBV28
j_call: TRBJ1-1
d_call: NA
cdr3_aa: CASIPPQGRQTEAFF
cdr3_nt: TGTGCCAGCATTCCCCCGCAGGGAAGGCAGACTGAAGCTTTCTTT

clone_size: few
v_call: TRBV19
j_call: TRBJ2-7
d_call: NA
cdr3_aa: CASSPGVHGEQYF
cdr3_nt: TGTGCCAGTAGTCCGGGAGTTCACGGCGAGCAGTACTTC

clone_size: NA
v_call: TRBV28
j_call: TRBJ2-1
d_call: TRBD2
cdr3_aa: CASSPLERTSGSPAFF
cdr3_nt: TGTGCCAGCAGTCCACTCGAACGGACTAGCGGGAGCCCGGCGTTCTTC

clone_size: NA
v_call: TRBV19
j_call: TRBJ1-4
d_call: TRBD1
cdr3_aa: CASSIRDRLLTNEKLFF
cdr3_nt: TGTGCCAGTAGTATCCGGGACAGGTTACTGACTAATGAAAAACTGTTTTTT

clone_size: NA
v_call: TRBV5-1
j_call: TRBJ2-5
d_call: NA
cdr3_aa: CASSLEGGLKETQYF
cdr3_nt: TGCGCCAGCAGCTTGGAGGGGGGACTAAAAGAGACCCAGTACTTC

clone_size: NA
v_call: TRBV28
j_call: TRBJ1-1
d_call: NA
cdr3_aa: CASSPPDRLGNTEAFF
cdr3_nt: TGTGCCAGCAGTCCCCCCGACAGGTTAGGAAACACTGAAGCTTTCTTT

clone_size: many
v_call: TRBV11-3
j_call: TRBJ2-1
d_call: TRBD2
cdr3_aa: CASSPQTSGRTEQFF
cdr3_nt: TGTGCCAGCAGCCCCCAGACTAGCGGGAGGACTGAGCAGTTCTTC

clone_size: NA
v_call: TRBV25-1
j_call: TRBJ2-7
d_call: NA
cdr3_aa: CASTPKTGYEQYF
cdr3_nt: TGTGCCAGCACCCCAAAGACAGGCTACGAGCAGTACTTC

clone_size: NA
v_call: TRBV9
j_call: TRBJ2-3
d_call: NA
cdr3_aa: CASSGTGDTQYF
cdr3_nt: TGTGCCAGCAGCGGAACGGGAGATACGCAGTATTTT

clone_size: NA
v_call: TRBV11-1
j_call: TRBJ1-1
d_call: NA
cdr3_aa: CASKGGTEAFF
cdr3_nt: TGTGCAAGCAAAGGAGGGACAGAAGCTTTCTTT

clone_size: NA
v_call: TRBV19
j_call: TRBJ2-6
d_call: NA
cdr3_aa: CASLASASGANVLTF
cdr3_nt: TGTGCCAGTCTCGCCAGCGCCTCTGGGGCCAACGTCCTGACTTTC

clone_size: NA
v_call: TRBV18
j_call: TRBJ1-1
d_call: NA
cdr3_aa: CASSPTGPSAEAFF
cdr3_nt: TGTGCCAGCTCACCCACGGGCCCCTCGGCTGAAGCTTTCTTT

clone_size: NA
v_call: TRBV6-2/TRBV6-3
j_call: TRBJ2-7
d_call: NA
cdr3_aa: CASSYQVPYEQYF
cdr3_nt: TGTGCCAGCAGTTATCAGGTGCCCTACGAGCAGTACTTC

clone_size: NA
v_call: TRBV19
j_call: TRBJ2-7
d_call: NA
cdr3_aa: CASSPRGHEQYF
cdr3_nt: TGTGCCAGTAGTCCACGGGGTCACGAGCAGTACTTC

clone_size: NA
v_call: TRBV7-9
j_call: TRBJ2-7
d_call: NA
cdr3_aa: CASRPSGSSYEQYF
cdr3_nt: TGTGCCAGCAGGCCCTCAGGGAGCTCCTACGAGCAGTACTTC

clone_size: NA
v_call: TRBV30
j_call: TRBJ1-1
d_call: TRBD1
cdr3_aa: CAWSGGQGARTEAFF
cdr3_nt: TGTGCCTGGAGTGGGGGACAGGGGGCGAGGACTGAAGCTTTCTTT

clone_size: NA
v_call: TRBV7-8
j_call: TRBJ1-1
d_call: TRBD1
cdr3_aa: CASSLRDRGLIRTEAFF
cdr3_nt: TGTGCCAGCAGCCTGAGGGACAGGGGGCTAATAAGGACTGAAGCTTTCTTT

clone_size: NA
v_call: TRBV15
j_call: TRBJ2-3
d_call: NA
cdr3_aa: CATSITSAGTDTQYF
cdr3_nt: TGTGCCACCAGCATTACCTCAGCGGGCACAGATACGCAGTATTTT

clone_size: once
v_call: TRBV25-1
j_call: TRBJ2-5
d_call: NA
cdr3_aa: CASRDPRPWETQYF
cdr3_nt: TGTGCCAGCAGGGACCCCCGCCCTTGGGAGACCCAGTACTTC

clone_size: NA
v_call: TRBV6-5
j_call: TRBJ2-7
d_call: NA
cdr3_aa: CASSYSEGQGGPEQYF
cdr3_nt: TGTGCCAGCAGTTACTCTGAGGGCCAGGGAGGTCCCGAGCAGTACTTC